Presented here are 17 T cell receptor beta chains from one specimen sequenced in a study of cytomegalovirus exposure and HLA in healthy donors (TCRdb year 2017). Library preparation used the immunoSEQ multiplex PCR assay. For the multiplex PCR, a mixture combining 60 forward primers for TCR Vbeta segments and 13 reverse primers for TCR Jbeta segments was used. TCRdb re-hosts the immuneACCESS table, in-frame sequences only. Its copies lack some clones; in the studies checked, an unresolved V gene accounts for under half of them, and the cause for the rest is not known. The table for this sample lists hundreds of thousands of clones; approximately 70% of them were counted only once. 2% to 2.5% of the sample lies in the top ten. Sample: PBMCs. The source of these receptors is a female donor in good health and CMV-seronegative.

To note about this clone: The same CDR3 arises from other DNA sequences in this sample as well. This chain joins TRBV5-4 and TRBJ2-7; possible D gene TRBD1, 5 bases. V lost 5 bases and J 3 bases, leaving 9 bases between the germline ends. This CDR3 region has 12 residues. The germline V gene has CDR1 SGHNT and CDR2 YYREEE (reference sequence). The CDR3 sequence: CASSLQGYEQYF. The CDR3 nucleotides are TGTGCCAGCAGTTTGCAGGGCTACGAGCAGTACTTC.

This clone is a singleton in its sample. This chain uses TRBV14 with TRBJ2-1, with 9 positions matching TRBD2. Trimming at V came to 2 bases and at J to 7 bases, leaving 12 bases not matched to a gene. The CDR3 runs to 17 residues. Per germline, CDR1 SGHDN and CDR2 FVKESK. The CDR3 here is CASSQLAGPSLRNEQFF. The CDR3 coding sequence is TGTGCCAGCAGCCAACTAGCGGGACCGTCTCTCCGGAATGAGCAGTTCTTC.

V gene TRBV6-6 combines with J gene TRBJ2-1; TRBD2 aligns across 11 bases. In germline, CDR1 is MNHNY, CDR2 SVGAGI (reference sequence). J was trimmed by 4 bases and V by 5 bases; bases with no gene match: 7. The CDR3 consists of 16 residues. The CDR3 DNA sequence: TGTGCCAGCAGTCCCCGGGGGACTAGCGGATACAATGAGCAGTTCTTC. This sequence encodes CASSPRGTSGYNEQFF.

J is TRBJ2-5 and V is TRBV7-3; D gene uncertain. Germline V gene data show CDR1 as SGHTA and CDR2 as FQGTGA. V gave up 2 bases and J gave up 2 bases, with 9 bases separating them. The CDR3 spans 14 residues. CDR3 sequence reads: CASSLGSGQETQYF. The CDR3 region has the DNA TGTGCCAGCAGCTTAGGGTCGGGTCAAGAGACCCAGTACTTC.

The chain joins TRBV29-1 to TRBJ1-4; tentative D call: TRBD1 (5 bases). V was clipped by 4 bases and J by 7 bases, with 13 bases between them. CDR3 length: 13 residues. Germline loops: CDR1 SQVTM, CDR2 ANQGSEA. The CDR3 nucleotides read TGCAGCGTTGGCTTGGGACTTAGTGAAAAACTGTTTTTT. It codes for CSVGLGLSEKLFF. Full variable domain (missing parts from reference TRBV29-1 and TRBJ1-4): SAVISQKPSRDICQRGTSLTIQCQVDSQVTMMFWYRQQPGQSLTLIATANQGSEATYESGFVIDKFPISRPNLTFSTLTVSNMSPEDSSIYLCSVGLGLSEKLFFGSGTQLSVL.

This chain uses TRBV5-6 with TRBJ1-5; 7 positions agree with TRBD1. V dropped 3 bases and J dropped 4; count of bases not matched to a gene: 10. Germline loops: CDR1 SGHDT, CDR2 YYEEEE. This CDR3 has 16 amino acids. CDR3 coding DNA: TGTGCCAGCAGCTCAACCGGGACAGCTGTTAATCAGCCCCAGCATTTT. The encoded protein is CASSSTGTAVNQPQHF.

CDR3 DNA sequence: TGTGCCAGCAGGCCCAGGACTAGCGGGCATGAGCAGTTCTTC. The encoded protein is CASRPRTSGHEQFF. The genes are TRBV28 and TRBJ2-1; 11 bases fit TRBD2. Germline V gene lookup returns CDR1 MDHEN and CDR2 SYDVKM. This CDR3 spans 14 amino acids. V lost 6 bases to trimming and J lost 8 bases; unmatched junction nucleotides: 6.

This clone was picked up one time. Different DNA sequences within this sample yield the same CDR3. J is TRBJ2-1 and V is TRBV5-1; 12 bases fit TRBD2. CDR3 length equals 15 residues. CDR1 and CDR2 from the germline V gene are SGHRS and YFSETQ. Trimming cost V 2 bases and J 5 bases; bases outside gene matches: 2. The CDR3 nucleotides read TGCGCCAGCAGCTTCGGACTAGCGGGGAACAATGAGCAGTTCTTC. This encodes CASSFGLAGNNEQFF.

J is TRBJ2-1 and V is TRBV27; D possibly corresponds to TRBD2 (6 bases). The CDR3 runs 14 residues. Trimming shortened V by 2 bases and J by 3 bases, and 8 bases separated the two germline ends. Germline-derived CDR1 and CDR2 are MNHEY and SMNVEV (reference sequence). CDR3 DNA sequence: TGTGCCAGCAGTTTACTAGCGATCTACAATGAGCAGTTCTTC. Amino acid sequence: CASSLLAIYNEQFF.

V is TRBV27 and J is TRBJ2-7, with TRBD2 matching over 14 bases. V dropped 2 bases and J dropped 5; count of bases not matched to a gene: 2. The CDR3 extends over 15 amino acids. Germline CDR1 and CDR2: MNHEY and SMNVEV (reference sequence). CDR3 protein: CASSLGTSGRDEQYF. The CDR3 DNA is TGTGCCAGCAGTTTAGGGACTAGCGGGAGAGACGAGCAGTACTTC.

The gene calls are TRBV27 and TRBJ2-7; TRBD2 agrees at 8 bases. After removal of 4 bases from V and 4 bases from J, the junction contained 3 bases not matched to a gene. CDR1 and CDR2 from the germline V gene are MNHEY and SMNVEV (reference sequence). CDR3 size: 13 residues. CDR3 bases: TGTGCCAGCAGTTCTACGGGAGGGTACGAGCAGTACTTC. This encodes CASSSTGGYEQYF.

CDR3 amino acids: CASSWSSGRLNEQFF. The CDR3 DNA reads TGTGCCAGCAGTTGGTCTAGCGGGAGGCTAAATGAGCAGTTCTTC. The chain couples TRBV27 to TRBJ2-1; 11 nucleotides agree with TRBD2. The CDR3 has 15 residues. Losses at the gene ends were 4 bases for V and 7 bases for J; bases not matched to a gene: 6. Germline CDR1 reads MNHEY; CDR2 reads SMNVEV (reference sequence).

V usage is TRBV28 and J usage is TRBJ1-1, with TRBD1 as a possible D gene (5 bases). The CDR3 is 13 residues long. The V and J ends lost 8 bases and 4 bases respectively, with 14 bases between them. Looked up from germline, CDR1 is MDHEN and CDR2 is SYDVKM. The CDR3 DNA is TGTGCCAGCTTGGGGGGGAAAGGCACTGAAGCTTTCTTT. Encoded protein: CASLGGKGTEAFF.

This chain links TRBV5-1 with TRBJ2-1, with 8 bases that match TRBD2. Germline CDR1 is SGHRS and CDR2 is YFSETQ. The V gene end was trimmed by 3 bases and the J gene end by 6 bases; junction bases not matched to a gene: 5. The CDR3 has 14 amino acids. CDR3 nucleotides: TGCGCCAGCAGCTCGGCGGGGGGTTCCAATGAGCAGTTCTTC. Its protein product is CASSSAGGSNEQFF.

V and J are TRBV5-4 and TRBJ1-2, with 7 positions matching TRBD1. The germline V gene has CDR1 SGHNT and CDR2 YYREEE (reference sequence). The CDR3 totals 16 residues. After removal of 4 bases from V and 4 bases from J, the junction contained 13 bases not matched to a gene. The CDR3 sequence is CASSIAKGSGGYGYTF. The CDR3 DNA sequence: TGTGCCAGCAGCATCGCAAAGGGGTCAGGGGGCTATGGCTACACCTTC.

This CDR3 is CASSPRTGKVDTQYF. The CDR3 coding sequence is TGCGCCAGCAGCCCAAGGACAGGGAAGGTGGATACGCAGTATTTT. The rearrangement uses TRBV5-1 and TRBJ2-3; 8 nucleotides align to TRBD1. Germline CDR1 SGHRS, CDR2 YFSETQ. V lost 4 bases and J lost 6; bases outside the gene matches: 10. The CDR3 spans 15 residues.

The chain combines TRBV5-4 with TRBJ1-4; 7 nucleotides agree with TRBD1. Looked up from germline, CDR1 is SGHNT and CDR2 is YYREEE (reference sequence). This CDR3 region has 14 residues. V shed 4 bases, J shed 7 bases, and the junction held 7 bases outside the gene matches. The CDR3 DNA is TGTGCCAGCAGCAAGGACAGGACCGTTGAAAAACTGTTTTTT. It codes for CASSKDRTVEKLFF.